Presented here are 26 T cell receptor beta chains from one specimen sequenced in a study of shared clonotypes between healthy human individuals. Profiling relied on immunoSEQ multiplex PCR, and the TCRdb table lists in-frame clones only, not all of them. Among 400,000 to 600,000 clones listed, roughly 95% were seen once. Sequencing was done on a sample of naive CD4+ T cells sorted from blood. Subset indicated: CD45RA+ positively selected. These receptors all come from a woman aged 25 to 45 in good health.

The V gene is TRBV27, the J gene TRBJ2-7; possibly TRBD1 for D (5 bases). V was shortened by 2 bases and J by 2 bases, with 13 bases between the two germline ends. CDR1 and CDR2 (germline): MNHEY, SMNVEV (reference sequence). The CDR3 totals 15 residues. CDR3 coding DNA: TGTGCCAGCAGTTTAAAGGGGCCGGGCACCTACGAGCAGTACTTC. This gives the protein CASSLKGPGTYEQYF.

The chain is built from TRBV28 and TRBJ2-1; 8 bases line up with TRBD2. From germline, CDR1 is MDHEN and CDR2 SYDVKM. This CDR3 is 15 amino acids long. V shed 10 bases and J 7 bases; nucleotides not matched to a gene: 15. Here the CDR3 DNA reads TGTGCCACCCTTAGCCGGGAGGGCCATTTAAATGAGCAGTTCTTC. It encodes CATLSREGHLNEQFF.

This chain connects TRBV27 to TRBJ2-6; no clear D. Germline V gene sequence: CDR1 MNHEY, CDR2 SMNVEV (reference sequence). This CDR3 has 15 residues. Trimming cost V 0 bases and J 0 bases, with 3 bases left between them. CDR3 in amino acids: CASSLSTSGANVLTF. As DNA, the CDR3 is TGTGCCAGCAGTTTATCTACCTCTGGGGCCAACGTCCTGACTTTC.

The V call is TRBV28, the J call TRBJ2-6; no clear D. The length of the CDR3 is 15 residues. Germline CDR1 and CDR2: MDHEN and SYDVKM. Trimming pared 3 bases from V and 0 bases from J, leaving 6 bases between. The CDR3 region has the DNA TGTGCCAGCAGTTTCCCCAGCTCTGGGGCCAACGTCCTGACTTTC. It encodes CASSFPSSGANVLTF.

CDR3 region: CASSGPGQGKAFF. As DNA, the CDR3 is TGTGCCAGCAGCGGGCCGGGACAGGGGAAAGCTTTCTTT. V and J are TRBV9 and TRBJ1-1, with 10 positions matching TRBD1. This CDR3 is built from 13 residues. With 3 bases clipped from V and 9 bases from J, the junction kept 5 bases outside the gene matches. CDR1 SGDLS and CDR2 YYNGEE come from the germline V gene. The whole variable domain, filled in from reference TRBV9 and TRBJ1-1, reads DSGVTQTPKHLITATGQRVTLRCSPRSGDLSVYWYQQSLDQGLQFLIQYYNGEERAKGNILERFSAQQFPDLHSELNLSSLELGDSALYFCASSGPGQGKAFFGQGTRLTVV.

The rearrangement uses TRBV28 and TRBJ2-1, with D unresolved. CDR1 MDHEN and CDR2 SYDVKM come from the germline V gene. This CDR3 contains 16 residues. V lost 4 bases and J lost 0, with 13 bases in between. Here the CDR3 reads CASSSHYQSSYNEQFF. The CDR3 nucleotides read TGTGCCAGCAGTTCCCATTACCAGAGCTCCTACAATGAGCAGTTCTTC.

The chain carries TRBV14 and TRBJ2-1; D is unresolved. V lost 7 bases to trimming and J lost 0 bases, with 10 bases between them. The CDR3 runs 14 residues. Per germline, CDR1 SGHDN and CDR2 FVKESK. Here the CDR3 reads CASTRSSSYNEQFF. The CDR3 bases are TGTGCCAGCACTCGATCGAGCTCCTACAATGAGCAGTTCTTC.

The chain joins TRBV5-1 to TRBJ2-1; 11 nucleotides match TRBD2. The CDR3 extends over 17 amino acids. The germline CDR1 and CDR2 sequences are SGHRS and YFSETQ. The trim removed 5 bases at V and 7 bases at J, leaving 14 bases unmatched. DNA of the CDR3: TGCGCCAGCAGAGGGGCTAGCGGGAGGATCTCAAAAAATGAGCAGTTCTTC. Translating it yields CASRGASGRISKNEQFF.

The chain combines TRBV19 with TRBJ2-2, with 12 bases matching TRBD2. This CDR3 contains 15 residues. J was trimmed by 7 bases and V by 6 bases; bases with no gene match: 6. The germline V gene encodes CDR1 LNHDA and CDR2 SQIVND (reference sequence). The CDR3 spells CASSKLAGGNGELFF. The CDR3 bases are TGTGCCAGTAGCAAACTAGCGGGAGGCAACGGGGAGCTGTTTTTT.

This clone occurred a few times. This chain joins TRBV25-1 and TRBJ2-7; no clear D. This CDR3 region has 13 residues. Between the trimmed V and J ends, which lost 3 bases and 5 bases, there was a span of 11 bases. Germline CDR1 is MGHDK and CDR2 is SYGVNS. The CDR3 DNA is TGTGCCAGCAGTGACAGGTATGCGAACGAGCAGTACTTC. The encoded protein is CASSDRYANEQYF.

The chain links TRBV5-4 to TRBJ1-2; tentative D call: TRBD1 (5 bases). Germline V gives CDR1 SGHNT, CDR2 YYREEE (reference sequence). V was shortened by 5 bases and J by 1 base, with 18 bases between the two germline ends. The CDR3 runs to 16 residues. DNA of the CDR3: TGTGCCAGCAGATTTGGGGGAGGGGCGCTTAACTATGGCTACACCTTC. Translated: CASRFGGGALNYGYTF.

Points on this clone: This specimen includes other DNA sequences encoding the same CDR3. V gene TRBV28 combines with J gene TRBJ2-2; D is undetermined. This CDR3 is built from 12 residues. Germline assignment: CDR1 MDHEN and CDR2 SYDVKM. Between the trimmed V and J ends, which lost 3 bases and 3 bases, there was a span of 2 bases. This chain's CDR3 is CASSFDTGELFF. The CDR3 nucleotides read TGTGCCAGCAGTTTTGACACCGGGGAGCTGTTTTTT.

This clone came up once. The rearrangement uses TRBV5-1 and TRBJ2-3, with D unclear. Germline V gene lookup returns CDR1 SGHRS and CDR2 YFSETQ. CDR3 length: 15 residues. Trimming took off 0 bases at V and 3 bases at J, with 11 bases between the two ends. As DNA, the CDR3 is TGCGCCAGCAGCTTGGAAGCGAAGGGAACAGATACGCAGTATTTT. Translated: CASSLEAKGTDTQYF. Supplemented by reference TRBV5-1 and TRBJ2-3, the full variable domain reads KAGVTQTPRYLIKTRGQQVTLSCSPISGHRSVSWYQQTPGQGLQFLFEYFSETQRNKGNFPGRFSGRQFSNSRSEMNVSTLELGDSALYLCASSLEAKGTDTQYFGPGTRLTVL.

This sequence joins TRBV15 and TRBJ1-5, with D possibly TRBD1 on 5 matching bases. Trimming shortened V by 0 bases and J by 7 bases, and 13 bases separated the two germline ends. Germline assignment: CDR1 LNHNV and CDR2 YYDKDF (reference sequence). This CDR3 region has 15 residues. In DNA form, the CDR3 reads TGTGCCACCAGCAGAGATACAGGCGCGGGACAGCCCCAGCATTTT. Its translation: CATSRDTGAGQPQHF.

This clone was observed a few times. The rearrangement uses TRBV5-8 and TRBJ1-5; D possibly corresponds to TRBD1 (5 bases). The CDR3 runs to 15 residues. The germline gives CDR1 SGHTS, CDR2 YDEGEE. Trimming took off 7 bases at V and 0 bases at J, with 14 bases between the two ends. CDR3 sequence (DNA): TGTGCCAGCTCGCCAGACAGACCTAGCAATCAGCCCCAGCATTTT. It translates to CASSPDRPSNQPQHF.

This chain connects TRBV12-5 to TRBJ1-1; the D is unclear. Germline-derived CDR1 and CDR2 are LGHNT and FRNRAP. This CDR3 is 13 amino acids long. V shed 1 base and J shed 1 base, with 4 bases lying between them. This chain's CDR3 is CASGLDRNTEAFF. CDR3 bases: TGTGCTAGTGGTTTGGACAGGAACACTGAAGCTTTCTTT.

This chain links TRBV7-3 with TRBJ2-3, with 12 bases fitting TRBD2. The CDR3 has 18 amino acids. Germline values: CDR1 SGHTA, CDR2 FQGTGA. J was trimmed by 0 bases and V by 2 bases; bases with no gene match: 6. The CDR3 DNA sequence: TGTGCCAGCAGCTTAGGGCCGGGACTAGCGGGCAGCACAGATACGCAGTATTTT. Its translation is CASSLGPGLAGSTDTQYF.

The genes are TRBV10-3 and TRBJ2-3; a weak D match, TRBD1 (5 bases). The CDR3 is 13 residues long. The ends were cut back, 7 bases at V and 0 bases at J, with 8 bases in the middle. Germline V lookup: CDR1 ENHRY, CDR2 SYGVKD. CDR3 loop: CAITRQSTDTQYF. The CDR3 nucleotides are TGTGCCATCACGAGACAGAGCACAGATACGCAGTATTTT.

DNA of the CDR3: TGTGCCAGTAGTATCCGTGACACGAACCAGCCCCAGCATTTT. Its translation: CASSIRDTNQPQHF. The genes are TRBV19 and TRBJ1-5; no definite D call. The V gene's germline CDR1 is LNHDA and CDR2 SQIVND (reference sequence). This CDR3 region has 14 residues. V shed 3 bases and J shed 7 bases, with 13 bases lying between them. The full variable domain, rest sourced from reference TRBV19 and TRBJ1-5, is DGGITQSPKYLFRKEGQNVTLSCEQNLNHDAMYWYRQDPGQGLRLIYYSQIVNDFQKGDIAEGYSVSREKKESFPLTVTSAQKNPTAFYLCASSIRDTNQPQHFGDGTRLSIL.

The chain joins TRBV5-1 to TRBJ2-5; the D is unclear. Germline V gives CDR1 SGHRS, CDR2 YFSETQ. Trimming left V 4 bases short and J 5 bases short, with 18 bases between. CDR3 length: 15 amino acids. The CDR3 sequence is CASSPGTDFGETQYF. The CDR3 DNA is TGCGCCAGCAGCCCCGGCACGGATTTTGGGGAGACCCAGTACTTC.

The chain combines TRBV5-1 with TRBJ1-1; tentative D call: TRBD1 (6 bases). In germline, CDR1 is SGHRS, CDR2 YFSETQ. The V end was cut by 3 bases, the J end by 4 bases, with 16 bases between. The CDR3 covers 15 residues. The CDR3 DNA is TGCGCCAGCAGCTGGGGGCGGACGGACGCCACTGAAGCTTTCTTT. Its translation: CASSWGRTDATEAFF.

This sequence joins TRBV10-3 and TRBJ2-1; the match to TRBD2 covers 14 bases. The ends lost 3 bases at V and 0 bases at J; junction bases unmatched: 7. Germline CDR1 ENHRY, CDR2 SYGVKD. The CDR3 loop spans 19 amino acids. The CDR3 sequence: CAISDGLAGGQSSYNEQFF. The CDR3 DNA follows: TGTGCCATCAGTGACGGACTAGCGGGAGGCCAGAGCTCCTACAATGAGCAGTTCTTC.

The chain links TRBV21-1 to TRBJ2-7; the table's D call TRBD2 went unverified against the DNA. TRBV21-1 is described as a pseudogene. The CDR3 spans 15 residues. Here the CDR3 DNA reads TGTGCCAGCAGCAAAGGGTCCCGAACTTCCTACGAGCAGTACTTC. Its protein product is CASSKGSRTSYEQYF.

Note on this clone: The sample contains more than one DNA sequence encoding this CDR3. V is TRBV5-1 and J is TRBJ1-4; 8 bases map to TRBD1. The CDR3 is 13 residues long. CDR1 and CDR2 from the germline V gene are SGHRS and YFSETQ. The J segment lost 7 bases and the V segment lost 2 bases, leaving 1 base of the junction unmatched. CDR3 in amino acids: CASSFDRGEKLFF. The CDR3 bases are TGCGCCAGCAGCTTCGACAGGGGTGAAAAACTGTTTTTT.

The gene calls are TRBV19 and TRBJ1-3; possibly TRBD1 for D (5 bases). Trimming took 9 bases from V and 4 from J, leaving 13 bases between them. The CDR3 covers 13 residues. CDR1 is LNHDA and CDR2 is SQIVND in the germline V gene (reference sequence). In nucleotides, the CDR3 is TGTGCCAGCTACCCAGGGTACGGAAACACCATATATTTT. Its protein product is CASYPGYGNTIYF.

This chain uses TRBV5-8 with TRBJ2-2; D perhaps matches TRBD1 (6 bases). Germline V lookup: CDR1 SGHTS, CDR2 YDEGEE. With 1 base removed from V and 2 bases from J, the gap between germline ends came to 9 bases. The CDR3 spans 15 residues. DNA of the CDR3: TGTGCCAGCAGCTTGCCCGGGACAAACACCGGGGAGCTGTTTTTT. Encoded protein: CASSLPGTNTGELFF.